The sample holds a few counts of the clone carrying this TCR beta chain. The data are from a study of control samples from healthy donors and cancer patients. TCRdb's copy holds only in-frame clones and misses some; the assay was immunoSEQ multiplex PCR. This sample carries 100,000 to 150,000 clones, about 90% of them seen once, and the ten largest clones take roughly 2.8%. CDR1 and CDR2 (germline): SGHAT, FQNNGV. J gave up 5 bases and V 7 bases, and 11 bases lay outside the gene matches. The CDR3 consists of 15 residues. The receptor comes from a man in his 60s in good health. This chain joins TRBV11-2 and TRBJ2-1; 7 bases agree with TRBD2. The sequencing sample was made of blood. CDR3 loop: CASTSIAGTNNEQFF. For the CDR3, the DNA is TGTGCCAGCACCTCAATAGCCGGGACTAACAATGAGCAGTTCTTC.